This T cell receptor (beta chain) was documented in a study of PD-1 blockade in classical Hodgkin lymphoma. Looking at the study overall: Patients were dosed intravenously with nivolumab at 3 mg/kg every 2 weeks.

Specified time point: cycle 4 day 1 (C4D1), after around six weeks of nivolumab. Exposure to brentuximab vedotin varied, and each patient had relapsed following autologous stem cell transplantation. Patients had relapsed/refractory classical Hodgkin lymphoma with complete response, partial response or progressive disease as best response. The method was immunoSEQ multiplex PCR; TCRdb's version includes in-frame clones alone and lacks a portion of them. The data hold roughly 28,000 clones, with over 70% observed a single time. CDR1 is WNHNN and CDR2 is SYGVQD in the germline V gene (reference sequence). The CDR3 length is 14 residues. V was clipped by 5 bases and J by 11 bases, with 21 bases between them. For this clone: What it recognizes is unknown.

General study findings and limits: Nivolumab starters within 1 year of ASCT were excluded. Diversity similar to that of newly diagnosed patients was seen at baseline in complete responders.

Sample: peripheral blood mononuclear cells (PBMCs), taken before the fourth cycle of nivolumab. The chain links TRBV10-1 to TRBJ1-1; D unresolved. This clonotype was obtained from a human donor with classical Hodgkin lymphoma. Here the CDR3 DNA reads TGCGCCAGCAGTTACTCGCCGACTACTTGCTGCGCTTTCTTT. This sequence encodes CASSYSPTTCCAFF.